This T cell receptor (beta chain) is from a study of cytomegalovirus exposure and HLA in healthy donors. Background on the study: The 100 to 150 validation repertoires matched the approximately 670 first-cohort repertoires in platform, a later analysis reported.

This CDR3 contains 16 residues. The germline V gene encodes CDR1 SGHTA and CDR2 FQGNSA. Deletions cut 4 bases from V and 0 bases from J, with 13 bases between. Study-level points and caveats: As was reported, the classifier diagnosed cytomegalovirus status with high specificity and sensitivity. There were some public TCRs occurring in many donors, but most TCR sequences were rare. A later analysis found first-cohort TCR clusters tended to co-occur in the 110 or so validation repertoires.

Some clones are missing from TCRdb's copy, which holds only in-frame ones; the method was immunoSEQ multiplex PCR. The table has about 130,000 clones, approximately 82% seen once. This clone was seen only a few times. The antigen is unknown. This TCR came from a man younger than 40 in good health and CMV-seropositive. This chain joins TRBV7-2 and TRBJ1-3; a weak D match, TRBD1 (5 bases). Sequences were obtained from PBMCs. For the CDR3, the DNA is TGTGCCAGCAGCTCCAGACAGTTAAACTCTGGAAACACCATATATTTT. Its translation: CASSSRQLNSGNTIYF.